Below, 5 T cell receptor beta chains from the same sample are listed, as sequenced in a study of blood T cell repertoires in COVID-19. Using immunoSEQ multiplex PCR, the repertoire was profiled, and TCRdb retains in-frame clones only, with some absent. The repertoire holds 60,000 to 85,000 clones, with 84% as singletons. Input material: peripheral blood. The receptors were gathered from a man between 65 and 85 years old with acute or convalescent COVID-19.

The chain couples TRBV10-3 to TRBJ2-7; unclear D gene. Germline assignment: CDR1 ENHRY and CDR2 SYGVKD. The ends were cut back, 2 bases at V and 5 bases at J, with 13 bases in the middle. CDR3 length equals 14 residues. The CDR3: CAISEAERSHEQYF. The CDR3 DNA reads TGTGCCATCAGTGAGGCAGAGAGGTCCCACGAGCAGTACTTC.

This clone was counted between two and nine times. The chain uses TRBV10-2 and TRBJ2-2; TRBD2 aligns across 9 bases. This CDR3 is built from 14 residues. CDR1 and CDR2 from the germline V gene are WSHSY and SAAADI. Trimming took 10 bases from V and 1 from J; bases not matched to a gene: 4. CDR3 DNA: TGCGCCACTTCGACTAGCGGGAACACCGGGGAGCTGTTTTTT. This encodes CATSTSGNTGELFF.

This chain uses TRBV18 with TRBJ2-1, with 8 bases that match TRBD2. The CDR3 consists of 17 residues. The J segment lost 0 bases and the V segment lost 2 bases, leaving 6 bases of the junction unmatched. Germline lookup yields CDR1 KGHSH and CDR2 LQKENI. In nucleotides, the CDR3 is TGTGCCAGCTCACCAAGCCGGGAGGGGTCCTCCTACAATGAGCAGTTCTTC. Its protein is CASSPSREGSSYNEQFF.

The chain carries TRBV5-6 and TRBJ1-5; 9 bases line up with TRBD1. Trimming cost V 3 bases and J 7 bases; bases outside gene matches: 5. The V gene's germline CDR1 is SGHDT and CDR2 YYEEEE. The CDR3 contains 14 residues. CDR3 protein: CASSSRTGVQPQHF. In DNA form, the CDR3 reads TGTGCCAGCAGCTCCCGGACAGGGGTACAGCCCCAGCATTTT.

The CDR3 here is CATSDRTRGNEQFF. As DNA, the CDR3 is TGTGCCACCAGTGACCGGACTAGAGGTAATGAGCAGTTCTTC. The chain combines TRBV24-1 with TRBJ2-1, with 7 bases fitting TRBD2. The CDR3 extends over 14 amino acids. Germline V gives CDR1 KGHDR, CDR2 SFDVKD. V was pared by 4 bases and J by 7 bases, with 6 bases of the junction left unmatched.